The present entry profiles one T cell receptor (beta chain) with its context. Its antigen has not been determined. Libraries were made using 5' RACE. The input for every TCR library was roughly 3,200 ng of total RNA. cDNA was synthesized with SMARTScribe reverse transcriptase in eight separate reactions per sample. During cDNA synthesis, template switching introduced unique molecular identifiers that contained a 6-nucleotide sample barcode. TCRalpha and TCRbeta cDNA was amplified in two nested PCRs of roughly 16 and 10 cycles, and bead purification was carried out after each PCR. Before amplification, the cDNA was both treated with uracil DNA-glycosylase and purified with the QIAquick PCR purification kit. The second PCR was the step at which Illumina TruSeq-compatible adapters and sample-specific barcodes were added. Library quality and concentration were checked on TapeStation and Qubit, and libraries were pooled at about 5 ng each. Pooled libraries were sequenced on an Illumina HiSeq2500 single-index Rapid Run with 2 x 100 bp reads and custom sequencing primers. Processing in the source paper ran as follows. PCR and sequencing errors were corrected by UMI-based consensus assembly using MiGEC version 1.2.6. MiXCR version 2.1.1 was used for V(D)J alignment, clonotype assembly and CDR3 extraction. Normalisation of gene usage, clonotype sharing and MAIT/NKT TCR abundance was achieved by analysing the top 1000, 10 000 and 20 000 clonotypes per sample. After downsampling to 27 000 UMIs, diversity was calculated as the inverse Simpson index using the vegan R package. Paired Mann-Whitney U tests were applied to discordant twin pairs, with Benjamini-Hochberg correction for multiple testing. The reads underwent TCRdb reprocessing, giving one record for each CDR3 protein sequence and no DNA. TCRdb's processing, not the authors' own work, is the source of the V and J calls. The sample table records about 440,000 distinct CDR3 sequences. Of the sample, 2% to 3% falls within the top ten clones.

From its cysteine to its phenylalanine, the CDR3 spans 16 amino acids. Nucleotide data are not available. CDR1 SGHNT and CDR2 YENEEA are derived from the germline V gene. This entry is derived from a study of monozygotic twins with inflammatory bowel disease (dated by TCRdb to between 2018 and 2021). Context from the whole study: A total of approximately 28 monozygotic twin pairs were included in the full study, comprising nine German pairs (four IBD-concordant, five IBD-discordant) and 19 IBD-discordant Danish pairs. The search for disease-associated traits relied mainly on comparing IBD patients with their genetically identical healthy co-twins within discordant pairs. Each individual had, on average, about 151 000 unique TCRalpha sequences and 181 000 unique TCRbeta sequences available for analysis.

Summary of the overall study and its limitations: TCRbeta repertoire diversity, by inverse Simpson index, was decreased in IBD patients compared with their healthy co-twins. Because patients were on differing immunosuppressive treatments, the repertoires may have picked up extra background noise and inter-individual variability. No single strong signal or clonotype linked to IBD turned up in the results, so the idea that one exists was not supported. Compared with healthy twins, IBD patients shared fewer clonotypes with other individuals, and the difference was most pronounced in patients with signs of disease activity. Repertoire similarity did not differ between concordant and discordant twins, possibly due to limited statistical power. Distinction between different T cell subtypes could not be achieved in the analysis.

From each donor, a 2.5 ml peripheral blood sample was drawn into PAXgene tubes and stored at -80 degrees C. Total RNA was isolated from whole blood with the PAXgene blood miRNA kit on an automated QIAcube, without T cell sorting. Peripheral blood from monozygotic twin pairs, either concordant or discordant for inflammatory bowel disease, underwent deep TCRalpha and TCRbeta repertoire profiling that used unique molecular barcoding. For every twin pair, smoking habits were documented, and each individual was categorised as a current, former or never smoker. The clonotype was recovered from a human donor with ulcerative colitis or Crohn's disease, or a healthy co-twin of an affected twin (not recorded which). The chain employs TRBV11-3 and TRBJ2-5; the TCRdb call, TRBD2, lacks DNA for checking. Sequencing was carried out using blood. This receptor carries the CDR3 CASSLGGTSVVETQYF.